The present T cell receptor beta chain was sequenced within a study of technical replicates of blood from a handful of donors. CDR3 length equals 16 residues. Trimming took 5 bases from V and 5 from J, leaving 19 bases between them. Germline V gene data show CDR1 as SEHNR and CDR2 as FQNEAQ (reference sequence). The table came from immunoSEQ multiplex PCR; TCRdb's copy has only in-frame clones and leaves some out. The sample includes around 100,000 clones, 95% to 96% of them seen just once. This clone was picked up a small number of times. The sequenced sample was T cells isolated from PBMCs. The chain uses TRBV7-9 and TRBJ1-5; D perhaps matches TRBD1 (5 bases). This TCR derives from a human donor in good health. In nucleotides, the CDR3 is TGTGCCAGCAGCCCAATGGATGGGAAAGGGGATCAGCCCCAGCATTTT. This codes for CASSPMDGKGDQPQHF.